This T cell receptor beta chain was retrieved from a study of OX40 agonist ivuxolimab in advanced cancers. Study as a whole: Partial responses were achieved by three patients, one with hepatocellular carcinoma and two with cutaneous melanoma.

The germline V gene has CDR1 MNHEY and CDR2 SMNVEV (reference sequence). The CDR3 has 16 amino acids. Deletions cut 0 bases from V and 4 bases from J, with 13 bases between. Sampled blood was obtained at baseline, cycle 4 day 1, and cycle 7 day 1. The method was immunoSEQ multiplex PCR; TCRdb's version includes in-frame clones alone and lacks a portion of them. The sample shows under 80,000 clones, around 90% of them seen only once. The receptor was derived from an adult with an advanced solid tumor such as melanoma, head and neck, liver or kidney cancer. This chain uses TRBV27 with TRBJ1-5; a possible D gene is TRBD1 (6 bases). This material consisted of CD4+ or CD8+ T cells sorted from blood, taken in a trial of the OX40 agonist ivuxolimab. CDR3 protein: CASSLSSGERNQPQHF. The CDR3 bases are TGTGCCAGCAGTTTATCCTCAGGGGAACGGAATCAGCCCCAGCATTTT.